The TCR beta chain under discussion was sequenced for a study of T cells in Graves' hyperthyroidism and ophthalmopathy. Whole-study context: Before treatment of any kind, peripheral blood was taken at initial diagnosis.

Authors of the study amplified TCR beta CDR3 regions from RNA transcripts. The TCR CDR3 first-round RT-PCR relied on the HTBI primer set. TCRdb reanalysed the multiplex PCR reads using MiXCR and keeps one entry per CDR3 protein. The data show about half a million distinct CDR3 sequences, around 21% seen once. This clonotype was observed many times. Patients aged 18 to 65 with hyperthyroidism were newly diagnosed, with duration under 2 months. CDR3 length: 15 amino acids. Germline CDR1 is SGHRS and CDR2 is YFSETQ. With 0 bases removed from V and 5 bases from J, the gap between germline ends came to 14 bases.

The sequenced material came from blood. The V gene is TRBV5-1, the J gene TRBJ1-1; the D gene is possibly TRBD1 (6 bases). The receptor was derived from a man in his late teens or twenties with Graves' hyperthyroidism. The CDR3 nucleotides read TGCGCCAGCAGCTTGGAACCCCGGGACAAAACTGAAGCTTTCTTT. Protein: CASSLEPRDKTEAFF.